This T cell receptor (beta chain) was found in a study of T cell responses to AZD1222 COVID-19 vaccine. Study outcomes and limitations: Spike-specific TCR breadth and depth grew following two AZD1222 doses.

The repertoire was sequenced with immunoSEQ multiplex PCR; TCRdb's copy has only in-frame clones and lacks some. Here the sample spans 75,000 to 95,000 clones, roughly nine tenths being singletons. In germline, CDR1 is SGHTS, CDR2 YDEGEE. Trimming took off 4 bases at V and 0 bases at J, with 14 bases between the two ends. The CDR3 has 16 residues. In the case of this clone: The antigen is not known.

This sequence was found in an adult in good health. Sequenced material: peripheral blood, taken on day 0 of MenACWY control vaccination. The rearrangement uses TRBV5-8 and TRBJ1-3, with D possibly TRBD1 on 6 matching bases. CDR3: CASSLSQGSSGNTIYF. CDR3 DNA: TGTGCCAGCAGCCTTTCACAGGGAAGCTCTGGAAACACCATATATTTT.